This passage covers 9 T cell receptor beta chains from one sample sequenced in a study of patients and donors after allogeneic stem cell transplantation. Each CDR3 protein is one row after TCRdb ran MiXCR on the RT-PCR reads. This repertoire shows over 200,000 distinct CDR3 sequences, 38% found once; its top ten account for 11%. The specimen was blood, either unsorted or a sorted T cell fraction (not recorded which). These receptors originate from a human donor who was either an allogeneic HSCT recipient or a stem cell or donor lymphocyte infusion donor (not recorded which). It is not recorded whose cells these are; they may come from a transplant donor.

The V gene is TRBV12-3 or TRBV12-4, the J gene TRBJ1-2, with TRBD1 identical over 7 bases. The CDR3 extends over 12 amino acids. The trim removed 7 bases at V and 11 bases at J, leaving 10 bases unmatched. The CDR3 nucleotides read TGTGCCAGCACCTGGGACAGCCATTCGTACACCTTC. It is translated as CASTWDSHSYTF.

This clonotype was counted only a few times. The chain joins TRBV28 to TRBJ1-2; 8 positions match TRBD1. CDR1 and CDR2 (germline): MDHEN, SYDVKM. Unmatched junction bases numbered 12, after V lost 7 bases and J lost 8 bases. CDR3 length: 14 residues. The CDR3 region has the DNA TGTGCCAGCACCAAGGACAGGGCAATGTTGGGCTACACCTTC. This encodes CASTKDRAMLGYTF.

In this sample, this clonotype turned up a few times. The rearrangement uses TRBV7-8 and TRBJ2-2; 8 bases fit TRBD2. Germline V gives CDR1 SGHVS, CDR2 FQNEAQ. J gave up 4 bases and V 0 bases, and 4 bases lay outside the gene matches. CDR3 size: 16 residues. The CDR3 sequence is CASSLAGLAGTGELFF. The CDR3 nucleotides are TGTGCCAGCAGCTTAGCGGGGCTAGCGGGCACCGGGGAGCTGTTTTTT.

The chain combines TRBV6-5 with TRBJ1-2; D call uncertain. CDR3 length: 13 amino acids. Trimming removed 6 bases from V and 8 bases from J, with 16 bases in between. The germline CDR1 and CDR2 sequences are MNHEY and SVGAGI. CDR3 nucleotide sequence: TGTGCCAGCAGCCCCAAGAGGGCCTGGGGCTACACCTTC. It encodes CASSPKRAWGYTF.

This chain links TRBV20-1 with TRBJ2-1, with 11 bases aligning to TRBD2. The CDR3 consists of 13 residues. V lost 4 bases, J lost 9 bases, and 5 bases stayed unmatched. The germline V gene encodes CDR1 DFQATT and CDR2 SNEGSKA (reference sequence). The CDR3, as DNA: TGCAGTGCTACTAGCGGGGGGTATCGTGAGCAGTTCTTC. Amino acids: CSATSGGYREQFF.

In DNA, the CDR3 is TGTGCCAGCAGCCCTGGGACGCCCGGGAACACCATATATTTT. Residues: CASSPGTPGNTIYF. This sequence joins TRBV5-5 and TRBJ1-3; D is possibly TRBD1 (5 bases). The germline CDR1 and CDR2 sequences are SGHKS and YYEKEE (reference sequence). The CDR3 sequence is 14 residues long. V gave up 4 bases and J gave up 7 bases, with 15 bases separating them.

CDR3: CASTTGGVGTEAFF. CDR3 in DNA: TGTGCCAGCACCACGGGGGGAGTGGGCACTGAAGCTTTCTTT. The chain joins TRBV6-2 or TRBV6-3 to TRBJ1-1; a weak D match, TRBD1 (5 bases). This CDR3 comprises 14 residues. Germline V lookup: CDR1 MNHEY, CDR2 SVGEGT. The V and J ends lost 7 bases and 4 bases respectively, with 16 bases between them.

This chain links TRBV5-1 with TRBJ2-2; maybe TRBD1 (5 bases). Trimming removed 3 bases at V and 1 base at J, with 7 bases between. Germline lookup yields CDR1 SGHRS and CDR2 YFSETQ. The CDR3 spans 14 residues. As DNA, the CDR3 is TGCGCCAGCAGCTCAGGACAGAACACCGGGGAGCTGTTTTTT. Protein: CASSSGQNTGELFF. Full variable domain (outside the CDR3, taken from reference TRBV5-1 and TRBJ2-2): KAGVTQTPRYLIKTRGQQVTLSCSPISGHRSVSWYQQTPGQGLQFLFEYFSETQRNKGNFPGRFSGRQFSNSRSEMNVSTLELGDSALYLCASSSGQNTGELFFGEGSRLTVL.

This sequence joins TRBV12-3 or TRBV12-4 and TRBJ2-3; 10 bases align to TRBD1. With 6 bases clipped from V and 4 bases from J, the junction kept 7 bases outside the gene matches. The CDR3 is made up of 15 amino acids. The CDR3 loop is CASSRGTGVSDTQYF. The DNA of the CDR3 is TGTGCCAGCAGCAGAGGGACAGGGGTATCAGATACGCAGTATTTT.